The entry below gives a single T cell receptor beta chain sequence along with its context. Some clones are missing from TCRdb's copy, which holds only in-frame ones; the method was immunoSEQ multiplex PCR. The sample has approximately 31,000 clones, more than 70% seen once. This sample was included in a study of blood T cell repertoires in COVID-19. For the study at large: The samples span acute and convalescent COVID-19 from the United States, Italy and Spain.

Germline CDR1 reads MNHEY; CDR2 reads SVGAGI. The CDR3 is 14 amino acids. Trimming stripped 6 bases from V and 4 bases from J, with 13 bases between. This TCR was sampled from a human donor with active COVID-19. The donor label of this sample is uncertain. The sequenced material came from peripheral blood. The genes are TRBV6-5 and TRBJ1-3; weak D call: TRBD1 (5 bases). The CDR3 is CASSHQGSGNTIYF. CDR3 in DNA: TGTGCCAGCAGCCATCAGGGAAGCGGAAACACCATATATTTT.